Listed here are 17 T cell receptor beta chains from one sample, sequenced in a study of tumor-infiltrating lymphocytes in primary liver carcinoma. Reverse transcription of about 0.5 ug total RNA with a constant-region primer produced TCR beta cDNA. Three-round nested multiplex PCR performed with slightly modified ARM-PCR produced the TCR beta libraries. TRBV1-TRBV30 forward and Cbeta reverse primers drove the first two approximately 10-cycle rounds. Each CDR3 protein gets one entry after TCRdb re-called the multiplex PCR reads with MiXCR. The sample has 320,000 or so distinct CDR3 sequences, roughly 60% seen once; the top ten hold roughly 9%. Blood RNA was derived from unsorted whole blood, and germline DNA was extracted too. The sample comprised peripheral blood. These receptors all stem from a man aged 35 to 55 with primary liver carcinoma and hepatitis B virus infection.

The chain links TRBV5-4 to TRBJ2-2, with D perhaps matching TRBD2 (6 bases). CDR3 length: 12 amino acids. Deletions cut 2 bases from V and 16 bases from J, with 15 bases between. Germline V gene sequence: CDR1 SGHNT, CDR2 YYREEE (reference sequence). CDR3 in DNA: TGTGCCAGCAGCTTATACGGCGGGAAGCCGTTTTTT. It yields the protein CASSLYGGKPFF.

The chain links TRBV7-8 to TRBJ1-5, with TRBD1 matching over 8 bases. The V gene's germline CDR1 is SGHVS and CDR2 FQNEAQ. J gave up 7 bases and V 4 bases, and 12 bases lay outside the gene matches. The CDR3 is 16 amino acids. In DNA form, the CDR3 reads TGTGCCAGCAGCTCCATACCGAACAGGGGGGTGCAGCCCCAGCATTTT. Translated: CASSSIPNRGVQPQHF.

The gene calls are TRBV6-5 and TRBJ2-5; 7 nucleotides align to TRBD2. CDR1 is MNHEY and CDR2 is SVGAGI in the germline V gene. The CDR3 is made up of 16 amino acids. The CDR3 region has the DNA TGTGCTAACAGTTACTCACCTAGCGGTCCCCGGGAGACCCAGTACTTC. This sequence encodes CANSYSPSGPRETQYF.

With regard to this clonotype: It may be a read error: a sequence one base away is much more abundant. As DNA, the CDR3 is TGTGCCAGCAGTCCCGGCCGAATGTCAGATACGCAGTATTTT. Its translation is CASSPGRMSDTQYF. This sequence joins TRBV6-2 or TRBV6-3 and TRBJ2-3; the D is unclear. The CDR3 has 14 amino acids. Trimming left V 5 bases short and J 4 bases short, with 13 bases between. Germline V gene sequence: CDR1 MNHEY, CDR2 SVGEGT.

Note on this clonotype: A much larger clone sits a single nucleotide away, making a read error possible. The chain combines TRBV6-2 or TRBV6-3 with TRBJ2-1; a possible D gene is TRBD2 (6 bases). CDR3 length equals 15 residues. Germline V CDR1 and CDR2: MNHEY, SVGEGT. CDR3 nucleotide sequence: TGTGCCAACAGTGCCATAGGGACTTTCTACAATGAGCAGTTCTTC. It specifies CANSAIGTFYNEQFF.

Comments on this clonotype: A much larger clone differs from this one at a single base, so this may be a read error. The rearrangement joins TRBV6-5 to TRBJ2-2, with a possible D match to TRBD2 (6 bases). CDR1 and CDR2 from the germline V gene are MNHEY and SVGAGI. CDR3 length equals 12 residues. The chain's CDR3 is CASSQTTREQFF. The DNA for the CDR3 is TGTGCCAGCAGCCAAACGACCCGGGAGCAGTTTTTT.

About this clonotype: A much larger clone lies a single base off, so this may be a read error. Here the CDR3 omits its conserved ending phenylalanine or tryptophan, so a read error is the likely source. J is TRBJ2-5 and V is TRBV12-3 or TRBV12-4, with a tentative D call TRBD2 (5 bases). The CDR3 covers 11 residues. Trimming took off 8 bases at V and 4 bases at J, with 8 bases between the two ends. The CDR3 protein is CASVEGETQYS. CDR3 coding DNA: TGTGCCAGCGTCGAGGGAGAGACCCAGTACTCC.

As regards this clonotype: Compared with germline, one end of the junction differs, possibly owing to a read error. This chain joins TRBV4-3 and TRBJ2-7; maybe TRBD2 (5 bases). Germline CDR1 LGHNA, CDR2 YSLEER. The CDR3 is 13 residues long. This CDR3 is CASTQERGYEQYF. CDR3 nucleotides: TGCGCCAGCACCCAAGAACGGGGCTACGAGCAGTACTTC.

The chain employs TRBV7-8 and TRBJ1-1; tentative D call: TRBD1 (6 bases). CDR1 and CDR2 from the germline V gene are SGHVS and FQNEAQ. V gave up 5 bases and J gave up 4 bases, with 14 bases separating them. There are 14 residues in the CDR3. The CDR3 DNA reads TGTGCCAGCAGCCCCTTGAGGGGGACCACTGAAGCTTTCTTT. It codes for CASSPLRGTTEAFF.

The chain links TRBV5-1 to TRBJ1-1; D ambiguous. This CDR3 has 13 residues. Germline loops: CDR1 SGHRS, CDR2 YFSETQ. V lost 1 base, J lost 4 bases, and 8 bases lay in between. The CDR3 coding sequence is TGCGCCAGCAGCTTGTTCTCCCCCACTGAAGCTTTCTTT. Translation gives CASSLFSPTEAFF.

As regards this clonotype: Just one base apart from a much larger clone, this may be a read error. As DNA, the CDR3 is TGTGGCAGCAGCTGGGGGGAGCACGACACCGGGGAGCTGTTTTTT. The encoded protein is CGSSWGEHDTGELFF. The gene calls are TRBV11-2 and TRBJ2-2, with D possibly matching TRBD2 (6 bases). Germline values: CDR1 SGHAT, CDR2 FQNNGV. This CDR3 is 15 amino acids long.

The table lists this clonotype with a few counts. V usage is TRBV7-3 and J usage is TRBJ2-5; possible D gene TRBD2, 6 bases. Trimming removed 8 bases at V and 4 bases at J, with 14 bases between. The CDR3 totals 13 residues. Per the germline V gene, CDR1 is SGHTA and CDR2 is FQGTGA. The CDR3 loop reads CASSWRATETQYF. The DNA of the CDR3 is TGTGCCAGCTCATGGAGGGCCACAGAGACCCAGTACTTC.

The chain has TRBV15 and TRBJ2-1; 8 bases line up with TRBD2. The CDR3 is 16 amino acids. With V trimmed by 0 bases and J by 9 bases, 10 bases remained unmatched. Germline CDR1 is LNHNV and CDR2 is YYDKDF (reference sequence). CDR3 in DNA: TGTGCCACCAGCAGAGATCAAGCGGGAGTAGGAGGTGAGCAGTTCTTC. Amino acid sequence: CATSRDQAGVGGEQFF.

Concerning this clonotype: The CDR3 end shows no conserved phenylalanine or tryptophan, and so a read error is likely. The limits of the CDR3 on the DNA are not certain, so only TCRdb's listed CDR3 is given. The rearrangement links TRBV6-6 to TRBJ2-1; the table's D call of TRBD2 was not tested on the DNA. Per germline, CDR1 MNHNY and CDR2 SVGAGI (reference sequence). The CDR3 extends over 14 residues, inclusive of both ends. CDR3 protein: CASKKEGTYNEQFL.

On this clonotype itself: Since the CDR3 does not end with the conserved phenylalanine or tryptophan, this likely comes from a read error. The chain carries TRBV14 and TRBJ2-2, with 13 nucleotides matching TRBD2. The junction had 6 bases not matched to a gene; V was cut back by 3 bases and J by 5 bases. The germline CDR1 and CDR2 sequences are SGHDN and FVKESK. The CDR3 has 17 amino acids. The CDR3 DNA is TGTGCCAGCAGCCATCGGACTAGCGGGAGATTTACCGGGGAGCTGTTTTAT. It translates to CASSHRTSGRFTGELFY.

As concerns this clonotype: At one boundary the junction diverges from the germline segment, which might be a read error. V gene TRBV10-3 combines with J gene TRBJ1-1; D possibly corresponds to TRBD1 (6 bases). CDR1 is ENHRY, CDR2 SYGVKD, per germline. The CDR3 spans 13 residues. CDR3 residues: CASKGGLNTEAFF. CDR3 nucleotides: TGTGCGTCGAAAGGGGGACTGAATACTGAAGCTTTCTTT.

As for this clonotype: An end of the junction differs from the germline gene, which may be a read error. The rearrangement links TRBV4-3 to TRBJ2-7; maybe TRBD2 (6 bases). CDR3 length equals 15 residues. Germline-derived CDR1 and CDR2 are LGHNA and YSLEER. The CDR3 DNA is TGCCCCAGCAGCCAAGAGGTCCGGGGGTGGTATGAGCAGTACTTC. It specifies CPSSQEVRGWYEQYF.